The rows below give T cell receptor beta chains drawn from one sample of a study of cytomegalovirus exposure and HLA in healthy donors. Profiling relied on immunoSEQ multiplex PCR, and the TCRdb table lists in-frame clones only, not all of them. The table includes fewer than 200,000 clones, more than 70% detected once. What was sequenced was PBMCs. Every receptor here comes from a male donor in good health and CMV-seronegative. The CDR3 runs from the conserved cysteine through the conserved F or W. The D gene is left open where the match is weak. Not all rows give a size; the values are once, few, many and, for expanded clones, a class.

J,D,V,size,DNA,CDR3
TRBJ2-5,-,TRBV5-1,few,TGCGCCAGCAGCATTACCCACCGGGAGACCCAGTACTTC,CASSITHRETQYF
TRBJ1-1,-,TRBV6-5,-,TGTGCCAGCAATGACAACATGAACACTGAAGCTTTCTTT,CASNDNMNTEAFF
TRBJ2-7,TRBD2,TRBV9,-,TGTGCCAGCAGCGTAGAGGGGAGGACTAGCGGATTAAGCGAGCAGTACTTC,CASSVEGRTSGLSEQYF
TRBJ2-5,TRBD2,TRBV7-9,-,TGTGCCAGCAGACTTGACTATAGCGGGAGACCCTCTGGGGAGACCCAGTACTTC,CASRLDYSGRPSGETQYF
TRBJ2-5,TRBD1,TRBV9,-,TGTGCCAGCAGCTCCACTGGGACAGCGCAAGAGACCCAGTACTTC,CASSSTGTAQETQYF
TRBJ2-7,TRBD2,TRBV19,-,TGTGCCAGTAGTAGCGGGAGAAGCTCCTACGAGCAGTACTTC,CASSSGRSSYEQYF
TRBJ2-6,TRBD1,TRBV7-8,-,TGTGCCAGCAGCCCGATTCCGGACAGGGTACGCGGGGCCAACGTCCTGACTTTC,CASSPIPDRVRGANVLTF
TRBJ2-1,TRBD2,TRBV4-2,-,TGTGCCAGCAGCGCAAGCCCGGGGGGGCTCTACAATGAGCAGTTCTTC,CASSASPGGLYNEQFF
TRBJ2-2,-,TRBV7-3,few,TGTGCCAGCAGCTTAGGGGCAGCCGCGAACACCGGGGAGCTGTTTTTT,CASSLGAAANTGELFF
TRBJ1-4,-,TRBV28,-,TGTGCCAGCAGTTCCGCGGGGGGGGCGTCTGAAAAACTGTTTTTT,CASSSAGGASEKLFF
TRBJ1-1,TRBD1,TRBV29-1,-,TGCAGCGCGGGGACAGGGGGATTGAACACTGAAGCTTTCTTT,CSAGTGGLNTEAFF
TRBJ2-1,TRBD1,TRBV27,-,TGTGCCGTAGGGGACAGGGGAACAAATGAGCAGTTCTTC,CAVGDRGTNEQFF
TRBJ2-3,-,TRBV29-1,few,TGCAGCGTTGGCGGACAGAGCACAGATACGCAGTATTTT,CSVGGQSTDTQYF
TRBJ2-7,TRBD2,TRBV6-5,-,TGTGCCAGCCGTCTAGCGGCCGGATCCTACGAGCAGTACTTC,CASRLAAGSYEQYF
TRBJ1-2,-,TRBV9,-,TGTGCCAGCCTAACACAGGGAAGCTACACCTTC,CASLTQGSYTF
TRBJ2-7,-,TRBV19,-,TGTGCCAGTAGTATAGGGATACAGAAATCCTCCTACGAGCAGTACTTC,CASSIGIQKSSYEQYF
TRBJ2-3,TRBD2,TRBV18,-,TGTGCCAGCCGAATTAGCGGGCGGACAGATACGCAGTATTTT,CASRISGRTDTQYF
TRBJ2-2,-,TRBV14,-,TGTGCCAGCAGCCAAGATGGTTACAGGGCAAGGGTTCGGACCGGGGAGCTGTTTTTT,CASSQDGYRARVRTGELFF
TRBJ2-6,TRBD1,TRBV7-9,-,TGTGCCAGCAGCTCTCCGGGACAGGGGGCGTCTGGGGCCAACGTCCTGACTTTC,CASSSPGQGASGANVLTF
TRBJ1-5,-,TRBV5-1,-,TGCGCCAGCAGCTTTTGGGGGGAGGCCAATCAGCCCCAGCATTTT,CASSFWGEANQPQHF
TRBJ2-3,-,TRBV9,-,TGTGCCAGCAGCGCCCATAGCGGAATCACAGATACGCAGTATTTT,CASSAHSGITDTQYF
TRBJ1-5,TRBD1,TRBV6-1,-,TGTGCCAGCAGGGACAGGGGGCGCGATCAGCCCCAGCATTTT,CASRDRGRDQPQHF
TRBJ1-2,TRBD1,TRBV19,-,TGTGCCAGTAGCCAGACAGGGAACTATGGCTACACCTTC,CASSQTGNYGYTF
TRBJ2-1,TRBD1,TRBV5-4,-,TGTGCCAGCAGCCGGACAGGGGGTTTAAATGAGCAGTTCTTC,CASSRTGGLNEQFF
TRBJ1-2,TRBD1,TRBV9,once,TGTGCCAGCAGCGAGAGGACAGGAGATGGCTACACCTTC,CASSERTGDGYTF
TRBJ2-7,TRBD2,TRBV19,-,TGTGCCAGTAGTATTGCTGGCGGGAGGGCCTACGAGCAGTACTTC,CASSIAGGRAYEQYF
TRBJ2-5,-,TRBV19,-,TGTGCCAGTAGTATAGATCCTGCAGCGGAAGAGACCCAGTACTTC,CASSIDPAAEETQYF
TRBJ1-1,-,TRBV11-3,-,TGTGCCAGCAGCTTAGATCGGGGGACTGAAGCTTTCTTT,CASSLDRGTEAFF
TRBJ2-3,TRBD2,TRBV9,-,TGTGCCAGCAGCGAGGAGACTAGCGGCACAGATACGCAGTATTTT,CASSEETSGTDTQYF
TRBJ2-5,-,TRBV29-1,-,TGCAGCGTTGAAAGACTAACCCAGTACTTC,CSVERLTQYF
TRBJ2-2,TRBD2,TRBV19,-,TGTGCCAGTCGACAACTCCCTAGCGGCGCGAACACCGGGGAGCTGTTTTTT,CASRQLPSGANTGELFF
TRBJ2-7,-,TRBV4-3,-,TGCGCCAGCAGCCAAGATCGTGTGATCCTTAGCGAGCAGTACTTC,CASSQDRVILSEQYF
TRBJ1-2,-,TRBV5-6,few,TGTGCCAGCAGCACTGGTGTAGAGAGCTATGGCTACACCTTC,CASSTGVESYGYTF
TRBJ1-2,TRBD1,TRBV10-3,-,TGTGCCATCAGTGGGACAGGGTGGGGCTATGGCTACACCTTC,CAISGTGWGYGYTF
TRBJ2-1,-,TRBV19,-,TGTGCCAGTAGTAGGGGGGGGGCAATTTACAATGAGCAGTTCTTC,CASSRGGAIYNEQFF
TRBJ1-1,-,TRBV25-1,few,TGTGCCAGCAGTCGGGGGGGCGGAACGATGAACACTGAAGCTTTCTTT,CASSRGGGTMNTEAFF
TRBJ2-3,TRBD1,TRBV6-6,-,TGTGCCAGCAGCTCGGGACAGCACACAGATACGCAGTATTTT,CASSSGQHTDTQYF
TRBJ1-1,-,TRBV29-1,once,TGCAGCGTTGAGGTACAAGTGAACACTGAAGCTTTCTTT,CSVEVQVNTEAFF
TRBJ1-4,-,TRBV2,-,TGTGCCAGCAGATTTGACGGAGATAAGGAAAAACTGTTTTTT,CASRFDGDKEKLFF
TRBJ2-2,-,TRBV29-1,few,TGCAGCGCCGGGACGAACACCGGGGAGCTGTTTTTT,CSAGTNTGELFF
TRBJ2-7,TRBD1,TRBV25-1,-,TGTGCCAGCAGTGGAGACAGGGGCTACGAGCAGTACTTC,CASSGDRGYEQYF
TRBJ1-5,TRBD1,TRBV5-5,-,TGTGCCAGCAGAAAAGGGACAGTTAGCAATCAGCCCCAGCATTTT,CASRKGTVSNQPQHF